The clone carrying this T cell receptor beta chain was counted only a few times. The antigen remains undetermined. This specimen belongs to a study of T-cell memory formation after mild COVID-19. One entry per CDR3 protein results from TCRdb running MiXCR on the 5' RACE reads. The sample has 75,000 to 95,000 distinct CDR3 sequences; around an eighth are singletons. V was trimmed by 5 bases and J by 7 bases, leaving 9 bases between them. CDR3 length equals 12 residues. Germline values: CDR1 MNHEY, CDR2 SMNVEV (reference sequence). Study-level points and caveats: Clones which contracted sat mainly in CM and EM if CD4+, and in EMRA if CD8+.

The rearrangement uses TRBV27 and TRBJ1-5, with no clear D. The sample was PBMCs or a T cell subset sorted from them (not recorded which). This TCR came from an adult woman who had mild COVID-19 (a few samples of this study predate the infection). Cell type and time point are not known. The CDR3 reads CASSGHRQPQHF. In nucleotides, the CDR3 is TGTGCCAGCAGTGGTCATAGGCAGCCCCAGCATTTT.